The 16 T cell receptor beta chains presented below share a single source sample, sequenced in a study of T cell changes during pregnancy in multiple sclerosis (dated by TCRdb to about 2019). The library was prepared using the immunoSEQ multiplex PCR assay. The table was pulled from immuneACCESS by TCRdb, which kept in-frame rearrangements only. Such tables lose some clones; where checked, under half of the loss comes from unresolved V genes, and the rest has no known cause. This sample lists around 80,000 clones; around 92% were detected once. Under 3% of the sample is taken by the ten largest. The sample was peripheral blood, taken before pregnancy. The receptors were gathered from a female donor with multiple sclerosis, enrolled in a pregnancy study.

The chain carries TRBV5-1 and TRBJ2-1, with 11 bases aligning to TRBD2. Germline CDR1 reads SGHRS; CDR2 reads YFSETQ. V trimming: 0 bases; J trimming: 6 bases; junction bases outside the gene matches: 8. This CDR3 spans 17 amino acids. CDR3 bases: TGCGCCAGCAGCTTGGGGGGGGGACTAGCGGCTTCCAATGAGCAGTTCTTC. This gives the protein CASSLGGGLAASNEQFF.

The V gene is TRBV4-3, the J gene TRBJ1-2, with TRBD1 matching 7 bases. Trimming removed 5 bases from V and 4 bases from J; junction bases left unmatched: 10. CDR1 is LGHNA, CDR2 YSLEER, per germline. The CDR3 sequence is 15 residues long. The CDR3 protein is CASSSRSGTAYGYTF. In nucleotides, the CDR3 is TGCGCCAGCAGCTCCCGTTCCGGGACAGCCTATGGCTACACCTTC.

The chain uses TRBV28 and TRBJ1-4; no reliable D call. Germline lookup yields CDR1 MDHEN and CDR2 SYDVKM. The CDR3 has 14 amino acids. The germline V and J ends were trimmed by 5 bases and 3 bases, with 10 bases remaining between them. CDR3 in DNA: TGTGCCAGCAGTGTAACAGCCGCTAATGAAAAACTGTTTTTT. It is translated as CASSVTAANEKLFF.

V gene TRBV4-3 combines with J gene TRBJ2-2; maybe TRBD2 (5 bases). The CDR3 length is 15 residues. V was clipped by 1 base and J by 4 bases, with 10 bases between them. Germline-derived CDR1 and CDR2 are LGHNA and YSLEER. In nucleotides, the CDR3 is TGCGCCAGCAGCCAAGGAACCGGGGTCACCGGGGAGCTGTTTTTT. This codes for CASSQGTGVTGELFF.

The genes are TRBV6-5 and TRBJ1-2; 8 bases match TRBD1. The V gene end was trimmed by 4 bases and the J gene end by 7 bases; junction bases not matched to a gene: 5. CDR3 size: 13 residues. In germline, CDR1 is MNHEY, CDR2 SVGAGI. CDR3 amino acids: CASSSGQGLGYTF. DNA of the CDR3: TGTGCCAGCAGTTCTGGACAGGGCCTTGGCTACACCTTC.

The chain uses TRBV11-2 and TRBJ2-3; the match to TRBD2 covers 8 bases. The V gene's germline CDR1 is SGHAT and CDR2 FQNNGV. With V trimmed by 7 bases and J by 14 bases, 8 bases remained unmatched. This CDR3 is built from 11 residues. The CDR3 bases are TGTGCCAGCACCCCGGGACTAGTTCTGTATTTT. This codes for CASTPGLVLYF.

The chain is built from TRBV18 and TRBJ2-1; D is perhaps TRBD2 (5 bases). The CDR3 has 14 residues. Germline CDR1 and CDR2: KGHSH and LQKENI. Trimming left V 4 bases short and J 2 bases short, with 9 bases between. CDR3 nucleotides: TGTGCCAGCTCACAGTTAGCGCCCTACAATGAGCAGTTCTTC. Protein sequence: CASSQLAPYNEQFF.

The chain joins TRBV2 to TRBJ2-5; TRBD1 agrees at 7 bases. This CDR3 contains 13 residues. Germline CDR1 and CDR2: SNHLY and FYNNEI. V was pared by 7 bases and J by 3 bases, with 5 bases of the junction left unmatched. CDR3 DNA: TGTGCCAGCATCCAGGGGGTTAAAGAGACCCAGTACTTC. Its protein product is CASIQGVKETQYF.

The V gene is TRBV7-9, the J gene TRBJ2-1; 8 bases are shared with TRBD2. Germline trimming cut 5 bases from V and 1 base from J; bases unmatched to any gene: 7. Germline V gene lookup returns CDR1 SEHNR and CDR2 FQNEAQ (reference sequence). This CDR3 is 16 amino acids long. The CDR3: CASSPMAGGSYNEQFF. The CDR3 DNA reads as TGTGCCAGCAGCCCCATGGCGGGAGGATCCTACAATGAGCAGTTCTTC.

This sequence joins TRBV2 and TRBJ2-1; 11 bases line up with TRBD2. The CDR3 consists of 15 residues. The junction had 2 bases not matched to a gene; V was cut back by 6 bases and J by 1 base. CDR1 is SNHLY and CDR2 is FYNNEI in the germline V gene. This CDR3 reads CASRLAGVSYNEQFF. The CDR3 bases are TGTGCCAGCAGACTAGCGGGGGTTTCCTACAATGAGCAGTTCTTC.

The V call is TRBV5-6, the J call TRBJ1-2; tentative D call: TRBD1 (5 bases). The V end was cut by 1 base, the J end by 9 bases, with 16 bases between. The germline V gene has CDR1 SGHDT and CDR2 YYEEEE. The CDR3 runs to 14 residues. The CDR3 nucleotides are TGTGCCAGCAGCTTGTACACCGGGACTCGGAGCTACACCTTC. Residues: CASSLYTGTRSYTF.

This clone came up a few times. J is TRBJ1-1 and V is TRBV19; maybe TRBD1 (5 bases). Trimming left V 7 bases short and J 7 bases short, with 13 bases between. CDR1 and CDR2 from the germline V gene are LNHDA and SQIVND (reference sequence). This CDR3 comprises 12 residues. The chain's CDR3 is CASTSRAVEAFF. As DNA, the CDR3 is TGTGCCAGTACCTCCAGGGCAGTTGAAGCTTTCTTT.

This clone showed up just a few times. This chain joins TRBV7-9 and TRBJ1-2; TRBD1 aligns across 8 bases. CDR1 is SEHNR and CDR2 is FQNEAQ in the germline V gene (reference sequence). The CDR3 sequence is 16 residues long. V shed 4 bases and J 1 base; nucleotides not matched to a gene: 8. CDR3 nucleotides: TGTGCCAGCAGCTCGGACAGGGCCTTGGATAACTATGGCTACACCTTC. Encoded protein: CASSSDRALDNYGYTF.

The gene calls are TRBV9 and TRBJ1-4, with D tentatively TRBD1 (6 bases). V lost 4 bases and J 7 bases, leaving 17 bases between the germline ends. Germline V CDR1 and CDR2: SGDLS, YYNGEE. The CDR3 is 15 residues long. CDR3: CASSIQGRRGEKLFF. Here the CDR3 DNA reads TGTGCCAGCAGCATACAGGGTCGACGAGGTGAAAAACTGTTTTTT.

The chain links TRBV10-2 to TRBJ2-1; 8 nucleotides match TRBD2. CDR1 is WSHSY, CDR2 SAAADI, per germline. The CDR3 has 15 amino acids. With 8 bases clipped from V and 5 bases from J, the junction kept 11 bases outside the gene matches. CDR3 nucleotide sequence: TGCGCCAGCGGGGGGGTAGCGGGATTCAACAATGAGCAGTTCTTC. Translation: CASGGVAGFNNEQFF.

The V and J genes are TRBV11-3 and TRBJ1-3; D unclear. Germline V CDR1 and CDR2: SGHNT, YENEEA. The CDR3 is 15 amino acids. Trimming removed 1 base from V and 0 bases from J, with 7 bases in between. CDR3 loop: CASSLGGVSGNTIYF. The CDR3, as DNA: TGTGCCAGCAGCTTAGGCGGCGTCTCTGGAAACACCATATATTTT. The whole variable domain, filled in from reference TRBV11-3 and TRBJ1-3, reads EAGVVQSPRYKIIEKKQPVAFWCNPISGHNTLYWYLQNLGQGPELLIRYENEEAVDDSQLPKDRFSAERLKGVDSTLKIQPAELGDSAVYLCASSLGGVSGNTIYFGEGSWLTVV.